The 30 T cell receptor beta chains below were found in one sample sequenced in a study of CXCR3-negative and CXCR3-positive naive CD8 T cells. Through 5' RACE with UMI labels, the TRB cDNA libraries were prepared. TCRdb re-called the 5' RACE reads; one entry per CDR3 protein, DNA not given. The sample's table shows 70,000 to 100,000 distinct CDR3 sequences. Specimen: naive CXCR3- CD8+ T cells from blood. Subset of the sample: CD45RO-CCR7+CD27+CD95- naive CD8+ T cells lacking CXCR3 (TNR3-). The origin of the receptors is a human donor in good health. Some clones in this sample may be carry-over from other donors' samples.

This chain connects TRBV19 to TRBJ2-7; TCRdb calls TRBD2, which cannot be checked without DNA. This CDR3 is 16 amino acids long. Looked up from germline, CDR1 is LNHDA and CDR2 is SQIVND (reference sequence). The CDR3 spells CASSIVGGRATYEQYF.

J is TRBJ2-7 and V is TRBV6-1; absent DNA, TCRdb's TRBD1 call cannot be checked. The germline gives CDR1 MNHNS, CDR2 SASEGT. The CDR3 has 15 amino acids. The CDR3 sequence: CASSEEWDTSYEQYF.

The CDR3 sequence: CASSYRLAGGNEQYF. The V and J genes are TRBV6-2 or TRBV6-3 and TRBJ2-7; TCRdb's D call, TRBD2, is unchecked because there is no DNA. Germline CDR1 and CDR2: MNHEY and SVGEGT. The CDR3 is made up of 15 amino acids.

The rearrangement uses TRBV12-3 or TRBV12-4 and TRBJ2-3; TCRdb selects TRBD1, and the lack of DNA leaves this call unchecked. There are 13 residues in the CDR3. The CDR3 reads CASSTSGGDTQYF.

The rearrangement links TRBV11-3 to TRBJ2-1. Germline CDR1 and CDR2: SGHNT and YENEEA. The CDR3 runs 13 residues. The CDR3: CASSSEKVGEQFF.

The J gene is TRBJ2-1, the V gene TRBV11-3; the D gene TCRdb calls, TRBD1, cannot be checked with no DNA. This CDR3 is built from 16 residues. Germline loops: CDR1 SGHNT, CDR2 YENEEA. CDR3 in amino acids: CASSSGPAPGNNEQFF.

This chain joins TRBV7-9 and TRBJ2-1; TCRdb lists TRBD2, though no DNA is available to test this call. This CDR3 comprises 15 residues. Germline loops: CDR1 SEHNR, CDR2 FQNEAQ (reference sequence). CDR3 residues: CASSSGTRAYNEQFF.

The CDR3 region is CSVVGGTDTQYF. V usage is TRBV29-1 and J usage is TRBJ2-3. The CDR3 extends over 12 amino acids. Germline-derived CDR1 and CDR2 are SQVTM and ANQGSEA.

J is TRBJ2-7 and V is TRBV20-1; TCRdb's D call, TRBD2, is unchecked because there is no DNA. The V gene's germline CDR1 is DFQATT and CDR2 SNEGSKA (reference sequence). The CDR3 sequence is 13 residues long. The CDR3 sequence is CSARRTSSYEQYF.

The chain joins TRBV29-1 to TRBJ2-7; there is no DNA to check the TCRdb D call of TRBD1. The CDR3 sequence is 17 residues long. Per the germline V gene, CDR1 is SQVTM and CDR2 is ANQGSEA. The CDR3 is CSVEDPNDQGIPYEQYF.

V usage is TRBV7-6 and J usage is TRBJ2-3; without DNA, the TCRdb call of TRBD1 cannot be checked. The CDR3 spans 18 residues. CDR1 is SGHVS, CDR2 FNYEAQ, per germline. The CDR3 protein is CASSLTRAGGSYTDTQYF.

The J gene is TRBJ2-1, the V gene TRBV27; TCRdb picks TRBD2, but there is no DNA to check that call. Germline CDR1 MNHEY, CDR2 SMNVEV (reference sequence). This CDR3 has 13 residues. The chain's CDR3 is CASTREGGDEQFF.

V and J are TRBV19 and TRBJ1-1. In germline, CDR1 is LNHDA, CDR2 SQIVND (reference sequence). The CDR3 is 13 amino acids. CDR3 in amino acids: CASSIGASTEAFF.

J is TRBJ2-7 and V is TRBV7-9; the TRBD1 assignment by TCRdb is unverifiable without DNA. Germline CDR1 SEHNR, CDR2 FQNEAQ (reference sequence). CDR3 size: 15 residues. The CDR3 loop reads CASSLQPGRLYEQYF. The whole variable domain, filled in from reference TRBV7-9 and TRBJ2-7, reads DTGVSQNPRHKITKRGQNVTFRCDPISEHNRLYWYRQTLGQGPEFLTYFQNEAQLEKSRLLSDRFSAERPKGSFSTLEIQRTEQGDSAMYLCASSLQPGRLYEQYFGPGTRLTVT.

The chain has TRBV5-1 and TRBJ2-2; TCRdb outputs TRBD1, but without DNA this stays unchecked. This CDR3 comprises 16 residues. The germline gives CDR1 SGHRS, CDR2 YFSETQ. CDR3 sequence: CASSTRQGKNTGELFF.

The chain's CDR3 is CASSVGGENTGELFF. The chain is built from TRBV11-3 and TRBJ2-2; TCRdb names TRBD1, which stays unverified in the absence of DNA. Germline CDR1 and CDR2: SGHNT and YENEEA. The CDR3 consists of 15 residues.

V gene TRBV12-3 or TRBV12-4 combines with J gene TRBJ1-1; lacking DNA, the TRBD1 call made by TCRdb goes unchecked. The CDR3 totals 11 residues. This CDR3 reads CACRGATEAFF.

This chain connects TRBV11-3 to TRBJ1-1. The CDR3 length is 14 residues. Germline loops: CDR1 SGHNT, CDR2 YENEEA. The CDR3 loop reads CASSPWRMGTEAFF. The variable domain in full, with the rest retrieved from reference TRBV11-3 and TRBJ1-1, is EAGVVQSPRYKIIEKKQPVAFWCNPISGHNTLYWYLQNLGQGPELLIRYENEEAVDDSQLPKDRFSAERLKGVDSTLKIQPAELGDSAVYLCASSPWRMGTEAFFGQGTRLTVV.

The chain has TRBV4-1 and TRBJ1-2; TCRdb proposes TRBD1, but this gene call is untestable without DNA. Germline-derived CDR1 and CDR2 are MGHRA and YSYEKL. The CDR3 has 15 residues. CDR3 in amino acids: CASSQTSGTDYGYTF.

The CDR3 loop reads CASSLTGASNQPQHF. V gene TRBV7-3 combines with J gene TRBJ1-5; TCRdb names TRBD1, which stays unverified in the absence of DNA. This CDR3 is 15 amino acids long. Germline assignment: CDR1 SGHTA and CDR2 FQGTGA.

The chain couples TRBV29-1 to TRBJ2-7. Per the germline V gene, CDR1 is SQVTM and CDR2 is ANQGSEA. The CDR3 consists of 11 residues. The CDR3 is CSVEVGLEQYF.

V and J are TRBV5-1 and TRBJ2-5; TCRdb proposes TRBD1, but this gene call is untestable without DNA. The CDR3 runs to 14 residues. Germline values: CDR1 SGHRS, CDR2 YFSETQ. CDR3 sequence: CASSFGGIQETQYF. The full variable domain, its missing parts supplied by reference TRBV5-1 and TRBJ2-5, is KAGVTQTPRYLIKTRGQQVTLSCSPISGHRSVSWYQQTPGQGLQFLFEYFSETQRNKGNFPGRFSGRQFSNSRSEMNVSTLELGDSALYLCASSFGGIQETQYFGPGTRLLVL.

The V and J genes are TRBV20-1 and TRBJ2-1; TCRdb's assignment of TRBD1 cannot be checked, as there is no DNA. The CDR3 has 11 residues. Per the germline V gene, CDR1 is DFQATT and CDR2 is SNEGSKA (reference sequence). CDR3 in amino acids: CSDTPDNEQFF.

The chain recombines TRBV29-1 with TRBJ2-7; absent DNA, TCRdb's TRBD1 call cannot be checked. The CDR3 length is 13 residues. Germline V gene data show CDR1 as SQVTM and CDR2 as ANQGSEA. CDR3 protein: CSVRDGSSYEQYF.

The rearrangement joins TRBV6-2 or TRBV6-3 to TRBJ1-5. The CDR3 totals 13 residues. Germline V gene sequence: CDR1 MNHEY, CDR2 SVGEGT. CDR3 in amino acids: CASRELLNQPQHF.

This rearrangement joins TRBV4-1 to TRBJ1-2; TCRdb's assignment of TRBD1 cannot be checked, as there is no DNA. CDR1 is MGHRA, CDR2 YSYEKL, per germline. The CDR3 loop spans 15 amino acids. The CDR3 spells CASSPLRKQGDGYTF.

The V call is TRBV27, the J call TRBJ2-7. The CDR3 is 13 amino acids. Per the germline V gene, CDR1 is MNHEY and CDR2 is SMNVEV (reference sequence). CDR3 amino acids: CASSLSFAYEQYF.

V gene TRBV27 combines with J gene TRBJ2-3; the TCRdb call, TRBD1, lacks DNA for checking. Per germline, CDR1 MNHEY and CDR2 SMNVEV (reference sequence). The CDR3 has 17 amino acids. This CDR3 is CASMRTRRDRFWDTQYF.

CDR3 sequence reads: CASSRGGEQFF. The chain has TRBV4-2 and TRBJ2-1; checking the TCRdb D call of TRBD1 is not possible without DNA. Germline-derived CDR1 and CDR2 are LGHNA and YNFKEQ. CDR3 length: 11 residues.

This chain connects TRBV6-5 to TRBJ2-1; TCRdb's assignment of TRBD2 cannot be checked, as there is no DNA. This CDR3 spans 17 amino acids. Germline V lookup: CDR1 MNHEY, CDR2 SVGAGI. The CDR3 sequence: CASSYKWLAASYNEQFF.